This T cell receptor (beta chain) was sequenced in a study of cytomegalovirus exposure and HLA in healthy donors. The germline CDR1 and CDR2 sequences are LNHDA and SQIVND (reference sequence). CDR3 size: 13 residues. Trimming cost V 7 bases and J 1 base; bases outside gene matches: 1. 13 Jbeta primers and 60 Vbeta primers were used for the PCR. Assay used: immunoSEQ multiplex PCR; TCRdb lists only in-frame clones, some missing. The sample contains 160,000 or so clones, less than 90% of which appear only once. The clonotype originates from a male donor in good health and CMV-seropositive. The V and J genes are TRBV19 and TRBJ1-5, with 7 bases that match TRBD1. Sequenced: PBMCs. DNA of the CDR3: TGTGCCAGTAAGGGACAGAGCAATCAGCCCCAGCATTTT. Translating it yields CASKGQSNQPQHF. Based on the CDR3 plus reference TRBV19 and TRBJ1-5, the full variable domain is DGGITQSPKYLFRKEGQNVTLSCEQNLNHDAMYWYRQDPGQGLRLIYYSQIVNDFQKGDIAEGYSVSREKKESFPLTVTSAQKNPTAFYLCASKGQSNQPQHFGDGTRLSIL.